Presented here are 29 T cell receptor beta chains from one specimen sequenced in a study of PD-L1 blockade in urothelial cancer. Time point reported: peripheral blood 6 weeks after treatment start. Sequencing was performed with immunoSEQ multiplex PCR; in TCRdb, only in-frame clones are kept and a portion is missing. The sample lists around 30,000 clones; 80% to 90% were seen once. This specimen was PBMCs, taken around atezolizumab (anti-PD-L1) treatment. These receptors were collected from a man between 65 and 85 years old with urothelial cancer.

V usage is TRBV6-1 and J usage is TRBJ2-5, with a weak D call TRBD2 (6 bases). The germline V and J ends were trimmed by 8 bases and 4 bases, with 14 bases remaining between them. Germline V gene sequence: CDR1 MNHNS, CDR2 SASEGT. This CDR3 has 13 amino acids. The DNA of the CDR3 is TGTGCCAGCTTGGGGAGGCAGGGAGAGACCCAGTACTTC. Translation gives CASLGRQGETQYF.

CDR3 loop: CASSLRQGPGNTIYF. DNA of the CDR3: TGTGCCAGCAGCCTGCGACAGGGGCCAGGAAACACCATATATTTT. The rearrangement uses TRBV28 and TRBJ1-3; 8 nucleotides agree with TRBD1. V shed 6 bases, J shed 4 bases, and the junction held 8 bases outside the gene matches. The CDR3 consists of 15 residues. Germline CDR1 is MDHEN and CDR2 is SYDVKM. Full variable domain (rest looked up from reference TRBV28 and TRBJ1-3): DVKVTQSSRYLVKRTGEKVFLECVQDMDHENMFWYRQDPGLGLRLIYFSYDVKMKEKGDIPEGYSVSREKKERFSLILESASTNQTSMYLCASSLRQGPGNTIYFGEGSWLTVV.

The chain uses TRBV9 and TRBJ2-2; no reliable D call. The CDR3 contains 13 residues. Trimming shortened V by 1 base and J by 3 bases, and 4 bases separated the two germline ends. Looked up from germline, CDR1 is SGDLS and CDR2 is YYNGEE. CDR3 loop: CASSVSYTGELFF. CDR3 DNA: TGTGCCAGCAGCGTATCATACACCGGGGAGCTGTTTTTT.

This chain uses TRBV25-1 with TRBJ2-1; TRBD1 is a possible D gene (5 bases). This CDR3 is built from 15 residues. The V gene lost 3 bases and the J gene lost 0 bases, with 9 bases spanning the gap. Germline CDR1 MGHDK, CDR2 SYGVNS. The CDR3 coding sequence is TGTGCCAGCAGTGACAGGGCGAACTCCTACAATGAGCAGTTCTTC. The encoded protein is CASSDRANSYNEQFF.

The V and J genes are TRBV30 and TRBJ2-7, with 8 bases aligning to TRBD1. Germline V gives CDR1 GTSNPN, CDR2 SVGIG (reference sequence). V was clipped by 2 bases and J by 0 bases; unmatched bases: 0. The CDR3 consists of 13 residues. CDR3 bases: TGTGCCTGGAGTACAGGGGGCTCCTACGAGCAGTACTTC. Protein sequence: CAWSTGGSYEQYF. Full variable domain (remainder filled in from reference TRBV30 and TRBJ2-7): SQTIHQWPATLVQPVGSPLSLECTVEGTSNPNLYWYRQAAGRGLQLLFYSVGIGQISSEVPQNLSASRPQDRQFILSSKKLLLSDSGFYLCAWSTGGSYEQYFGPGTRLTVT.

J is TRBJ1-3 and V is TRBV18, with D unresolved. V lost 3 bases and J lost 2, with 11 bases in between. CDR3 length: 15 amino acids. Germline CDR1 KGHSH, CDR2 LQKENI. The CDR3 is CASSPAPGTGNTIYF. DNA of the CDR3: TGTGCCAGCTCACCGGCTCCGGGGACTGGAAACACCATATATTTT.

The CDR3 nucleotides read TGTGCCACCAGCGGCGGTCAGCTTGCAACTAATGAAAAACTGTTTTTT. Encoded protein: CATSGGQLATNEKLFF. This chain connects TRBV15 to TRBJ1-4, with unresolved D. The V gene's germline CDR1 is LNHNV and CDR2 YYDKDF (reference sequence). Trimming removed 5 bases from V and 0 bases from J, with 13 bases in between. The CDR3 runs 16 residues.

Here the CDR3 reads CASSVGTAGANVLTF. Written as DNA, the CDR3 is TGTGCCAGCAGCGTGGGGACAGCTGGGGCCAACGTCCTGACTTTC. V and J are TRBV9 and TRBJ2-6; 7 bases fit TRBD1. CDR1 is SGDLS and CDR2 is YYNGEE in the germline V gene. Trimming cost V 2 bases and J 2 bases; bases outside gene matches: 1. CDR3 size: 15 residues.

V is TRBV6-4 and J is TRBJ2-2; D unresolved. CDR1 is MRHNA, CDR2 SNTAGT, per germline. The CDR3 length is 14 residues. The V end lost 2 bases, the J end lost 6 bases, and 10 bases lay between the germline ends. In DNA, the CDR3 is TGTGCCAGCAGTGACCCCCTAAGTCCCGGGGAGCTGTTTTTT. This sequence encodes CASSDPLSPGELFF.

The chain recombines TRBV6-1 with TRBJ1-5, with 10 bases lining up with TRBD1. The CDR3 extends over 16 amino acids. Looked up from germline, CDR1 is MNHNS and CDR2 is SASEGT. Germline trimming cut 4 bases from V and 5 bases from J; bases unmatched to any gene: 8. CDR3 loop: CASSARDRGFDQPQHF. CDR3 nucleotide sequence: TGTGCCAGCAGTGCCCGGGACAGGGGTTTCGATCAGCCCCAGCATTTT.

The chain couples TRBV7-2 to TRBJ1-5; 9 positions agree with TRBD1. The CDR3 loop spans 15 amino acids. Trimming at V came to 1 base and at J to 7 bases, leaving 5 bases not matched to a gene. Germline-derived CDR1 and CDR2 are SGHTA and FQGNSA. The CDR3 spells CASSLGTGVVQPQHF. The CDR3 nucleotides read TGTGCCAGCAGCTTAGGGACAGGGGTAGTCCAGCCCCAGCATTTT. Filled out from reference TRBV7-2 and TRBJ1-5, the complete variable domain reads GAGVSQSPSNKVTEKGKDVELRCDPISGHTALYWYRQSLGQGLEFLIYFQGNSAPDKSGLPSDRFSAERTGGSVSTLTIQRTQQEDSAVYLCASSLGTGVVQPQHFGDGTRLSIL.

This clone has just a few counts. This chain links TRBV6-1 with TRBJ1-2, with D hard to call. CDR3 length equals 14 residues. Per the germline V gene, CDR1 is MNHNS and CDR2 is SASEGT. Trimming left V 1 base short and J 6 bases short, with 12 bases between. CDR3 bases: TGTGCCAGCAGTGAAGTTGTAGAGGTAGATGGCTACACCTTC. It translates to CASSEVVEVDGYTF.

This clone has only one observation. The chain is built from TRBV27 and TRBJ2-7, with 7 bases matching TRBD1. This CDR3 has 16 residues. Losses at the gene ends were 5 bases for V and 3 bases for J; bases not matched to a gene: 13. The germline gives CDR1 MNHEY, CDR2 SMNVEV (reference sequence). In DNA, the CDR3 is TGTGCCAGCAGTCTTACGCTGGGGACAGCCCTCTACGAGCAGTACTTC. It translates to CASSLTLGTALYEQYF.

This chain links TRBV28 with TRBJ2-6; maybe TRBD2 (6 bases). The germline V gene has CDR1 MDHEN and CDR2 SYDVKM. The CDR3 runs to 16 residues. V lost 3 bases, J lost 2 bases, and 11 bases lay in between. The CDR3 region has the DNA TGTGCCAGCAGTTTGGGGGGAGTCCCTGGGGCCAACGTCCTGACTTTC. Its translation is CASSLGGVPGANVLTF. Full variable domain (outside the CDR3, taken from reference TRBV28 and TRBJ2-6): DVKVTQSSRYLVKRTGEKVFLECVQDMDHENMFWYRQDPGLGLRLIYFSYDVKMKEKGDIPEGYSVSREKKERFSLILESASTNQTSMYLCASSLGGVPGANVLTFGAGSRLTVL.

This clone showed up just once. In DNA form, the CDR3 reads TGTGCCAGCACCGCCAGGGGTTGGAGGGAGACCCAGTACTTC. Amino acids: CASTARGWRETQYF. The V and J genes are TRBV7-2 and TRBJ2-5, with D perhaps TRBD1 (6 bases). There are 14 residues in the CDR3. CDR1 is SGHTA and CDR2 is FQGNSA in the germline V gene. V was clipped by 7 bases and J by 5 bases, with 17 bases between them.

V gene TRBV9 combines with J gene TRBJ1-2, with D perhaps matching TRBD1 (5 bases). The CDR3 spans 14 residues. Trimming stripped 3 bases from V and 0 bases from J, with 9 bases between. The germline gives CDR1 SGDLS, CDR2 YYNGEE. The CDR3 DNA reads TGTGCCAGCAGCGCGGGACTAACTAACTATGGCTACACCTTC. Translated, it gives CASSAGLTNYGYTF.

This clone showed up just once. Here the CDR3 reads CAWRGQGSYGYTF. The CDR3, as DNA: TGTGCCTGGAGGGGACAGGGATCCTATGGCTACACCTTC. The chain joins TRBV30 to TRBJ1-2; 9 bases are shared with TRBD1. This CDR3 has 13 residues. Trimming took 3 bases from V and 4 from J; bases not matched to a gene: 3. Germline CDR1 GTSNPN, CDR2 SVGIG (reference sequence).

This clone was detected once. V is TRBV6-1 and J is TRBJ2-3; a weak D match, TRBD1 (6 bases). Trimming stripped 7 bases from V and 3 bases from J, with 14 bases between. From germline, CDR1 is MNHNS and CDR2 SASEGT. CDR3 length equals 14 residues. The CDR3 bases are TGTGCCAGCATCCTGGACAGTGCTACAGATACGCAGTATTTT. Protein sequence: CASILDSATDTQYF.

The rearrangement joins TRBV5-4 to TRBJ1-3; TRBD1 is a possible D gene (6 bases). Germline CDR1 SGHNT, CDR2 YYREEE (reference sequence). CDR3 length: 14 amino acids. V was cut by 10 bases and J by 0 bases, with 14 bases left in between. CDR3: CAAQAGVSGNTIYF. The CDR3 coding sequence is TGTGCCGCTCAAGCAGGGGTCTCTGGAAACACCATATATTTT. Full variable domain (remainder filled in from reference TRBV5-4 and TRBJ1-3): ETGVTQSPTHLIKTRGQQVTLRCSSQSGHNTVSWYQQALGQGPQFIFQYYREEENGRGNFPPRFSGLQFPNYSSELNVNALELDDSALYLCAAQAGVSGNTIYFGEGSWLTVV.

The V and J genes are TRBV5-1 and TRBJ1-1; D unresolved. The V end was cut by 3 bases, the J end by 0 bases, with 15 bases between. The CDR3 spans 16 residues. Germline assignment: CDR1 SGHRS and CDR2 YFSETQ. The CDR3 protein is CASSWAEGSMNTEAFF. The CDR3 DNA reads TGCGCCAGCAGCTGGGCGGAGGGTTCTATGAACACTGAAGCTTTCTTT. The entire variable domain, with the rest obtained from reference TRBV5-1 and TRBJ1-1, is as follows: KAGVTQTPRYLIKTRGQQVTLSCSPISGHRSVSWYQQTPGQGLQFLFEYFSETQRNKGNFPGRFSGRQFSNSRSEMNVSTLELGDSALYLCASSWAEGSMNTEAFFGQGTRLTVV.

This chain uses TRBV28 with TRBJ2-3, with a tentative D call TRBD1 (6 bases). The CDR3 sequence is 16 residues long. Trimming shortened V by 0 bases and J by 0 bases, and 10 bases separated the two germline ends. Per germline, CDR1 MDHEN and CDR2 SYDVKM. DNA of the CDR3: TGTGCCAGCAGTTTATGGGGGGCCGGGAGCACAGATACGCAGTATTTT. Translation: CASSLWGAGSTDTQYF.

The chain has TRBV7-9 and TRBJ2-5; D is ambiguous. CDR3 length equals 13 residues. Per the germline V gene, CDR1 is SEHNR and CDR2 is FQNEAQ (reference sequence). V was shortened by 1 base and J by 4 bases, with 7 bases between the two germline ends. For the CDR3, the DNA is TGTGCCAGCAGCTTAGGGTCACTAGAGACCCAGTACTTC. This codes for CASSLGSLETQYF.

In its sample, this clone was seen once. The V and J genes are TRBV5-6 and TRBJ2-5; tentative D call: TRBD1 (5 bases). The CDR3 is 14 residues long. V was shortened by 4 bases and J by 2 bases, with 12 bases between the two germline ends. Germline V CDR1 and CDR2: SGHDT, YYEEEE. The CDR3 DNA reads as TGTGCCAGCAGCCCTCTGGGGCCACAAGAGACCCAGTACTTC. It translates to CASSPLGPQETQYF.

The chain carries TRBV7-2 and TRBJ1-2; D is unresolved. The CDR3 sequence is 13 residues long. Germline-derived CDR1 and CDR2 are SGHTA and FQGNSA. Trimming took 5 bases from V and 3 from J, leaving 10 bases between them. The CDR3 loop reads CASSLKPDYGYTF. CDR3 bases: TGTGCCAGCAGCCTAAAGCCGGACTATGGCTACACCTTC.

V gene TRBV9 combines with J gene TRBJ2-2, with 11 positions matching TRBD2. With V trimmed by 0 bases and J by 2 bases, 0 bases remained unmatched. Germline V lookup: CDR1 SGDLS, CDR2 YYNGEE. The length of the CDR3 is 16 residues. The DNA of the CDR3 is TGTGCCAGCAGCGTAGGACTAGCGGGAAACACCGGGGAGCTGTTTTTT. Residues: CASSVGLAGNTGELFF.

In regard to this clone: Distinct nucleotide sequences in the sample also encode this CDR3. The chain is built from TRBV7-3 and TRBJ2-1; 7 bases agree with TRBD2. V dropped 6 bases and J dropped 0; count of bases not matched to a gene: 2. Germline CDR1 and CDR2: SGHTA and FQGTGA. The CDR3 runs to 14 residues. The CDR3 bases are TGTGCCAGCAGTCCGGGAGGCTCCTACAATGAGCAGTTCTTC. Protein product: CASSPGGSYNEQFF.

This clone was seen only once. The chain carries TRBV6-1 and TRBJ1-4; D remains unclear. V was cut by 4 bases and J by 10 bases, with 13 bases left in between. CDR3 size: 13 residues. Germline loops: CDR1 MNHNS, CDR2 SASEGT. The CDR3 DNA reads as TGTGCCAGCAGTGCCTCCGGGGAGGTAAAACTGTTTTTT. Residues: CASSASGEVKLFF.

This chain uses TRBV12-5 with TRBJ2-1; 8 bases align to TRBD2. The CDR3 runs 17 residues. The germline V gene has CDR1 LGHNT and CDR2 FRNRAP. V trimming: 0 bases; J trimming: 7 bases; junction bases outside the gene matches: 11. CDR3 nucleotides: TGTGCTAGTGGTTTGGTAACCCTCGGGGGGGCAGAGAATGAGCAGTTCTTC. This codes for CASGLVTLGGAENEQFF.

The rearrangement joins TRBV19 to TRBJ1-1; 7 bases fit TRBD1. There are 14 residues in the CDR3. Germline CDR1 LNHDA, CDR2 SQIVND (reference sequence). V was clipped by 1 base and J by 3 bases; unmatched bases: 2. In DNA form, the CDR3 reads TGTGCCAGTAGTATAGGACAGGGAGACACTGAAGCTTTCTTT. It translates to CASSIGQGDTEAFF.